The T cell receptor (beta chain) under discussion was sequenced for a study of T cells in narcolepsy. About the research overall: Patients with NT1 or NT2 and healthy control donors were enrolled. Points from the study as a whole: Comparing one patient's CSF and blood CD4+ clonotypes highlighted HCRT- and TRIB2-specific autoreactive clonotypes.

Assay: immunoSEQ multiplex PCR; the TCRdb copy retains only in-frame clones and omits some. The sample includes some 30,000 clones, 80% to 85% of them seen just once. The length of the CDR3 is 13 residues. V was shortened by 6 bases and J by 7 bases, with 16 bases between the two germline ends. The V gene's germline CDR1 is MDHEN and CDR2 SYDVKM. The table lists this clone with a few counts. No antigen is known for it. The receptor's source is a human donor in good health. The sample consisted of memory (CD45RA-) CD4+ T cells from blood. The chain combines TRBV28 with TRBJ2-7, with TRBD2 as a possible D gene (6 bases). CDR3 amino acids: CASSRGVPREQYV. As DNA, the CDR3 is TGTGCCAGCAGCCGCGGGGTGCCAAGGGAGCAGTACGTC.